This T cell receptor beta chain was sequenced for a study of identical twins. This CDR3 has 16 amino acids. V was clipped by 1 base and J by 1 base; unmatched bases: 3. Template switching added a universal primer site; cDNA carried unique molecular identifiers. Each CDR3 protein is one row after TCRdb ran MiXCR on the 5' RACE reads. The profile shows about 240,000 distinct CDR3 sequences, about an eighth of them singletons. This clonotype was found many times. This sample also appeared in a second study, on yellow fever vaccine responses in identical twins.

Sequenced material: memory (CD45RO+) T cells sorted from blood. The rearrangement joins TRBV12-3 or TRBV12-4 to TRBJ2-3; 9 bases match TRBD2. The sequence was obtained from a woman under 30 in good health. CDR3: CASSLGLADRTDTQYF. The CDR3 nucleotides are TGTGCCAGCAGTTTAGGACTAGCGGACCGCACAGATACGCAGTATTTT.